Each of the 26 T cell receptor beta chains below was sequenced from the same sample in a study of shared clonotypes between healthy human individuals. Naivety among CD8 cells was defined by CD45RO negativity and positive CCR7 selection, thereby excluding terminally differentiated effector memory CD45RA+ cells. This table comes from immunoSEQ multiplex PCR, and its TCRdb copy is limited to in-frame clones, with some not included. The sample shows 600,000 or so clones, more than 95% of them seen only once. Sequencing was done on a sample of naive CD8+ T cells sorted from blood. The source is a man aged 30 to 39 in good health.

This clone appeared a single time. The rearrangement uses TRBV29-1 and TRBJ1-1, with D possibly matching TRBD1 (5 bases). V gave up 7 bases and J gave up 0 bases, with 15 bases separating them. The CDR3 is made up of 14 amino acids. Germline CDR1 reads SQVTM; CDR2 reads ANQGSEA. The CDR3 sequence is CSGRDSRLNTEAFF. DNA for the CDR3: TGCAGCGGACGGGACTCTAGATTGAACACTGAAGCTTTCTTT.

The chain couples TRBV12-5 to TRBJ2-5; 9 bases agree with TRBD1. Trimming cost V 0 bases and J 5 bases; bases outside gene matches: 10. The CDR3 loop spans 17 amino acids. Germline lookup yields CDR1 LGHNT and CDR2 FRNRAP. The CDR3 coding sequence is TGTGCTAGTGGTTTGGTACCTGGACAGGGGCAGGGGGAGACCCAGTACTTC. It translates to CASGLVPGQGQGETQYF. Together with reference TRBV12-5 and TRBJ2-5, the CDR3 gives the full variable domain: DARVTQTPRHKVTEMGQEVTMRCQPILGHNTVFWYRQTMMQGLELLAYFRNRAPLDDSGMPKDRFSAEMPDATLATLKIQPSEPRDSAVYFCASGLVPGQGQGETQYFGPGTRLLVL.

DNA for the CDR3: TGTGCCAGCAGCCCTATACAGGGGCAGGCCAAAAACATTCAGTACTTC. This sequence encodes CASSPIQGQAKNIQYF. V usage is TRBV13 and J usage is TRBJ2-4; 7 bases line up with TRBD1. Germline V gene data show CDR1 as PRHDT and CDR2 as FYEKMQ (reference sequence). After removal of 5 bases from V and 1 base from J, the junction contained 8 bases not matched to a gene. The CDR3 loop spans 16 amino acids.

This chain connects TRBV13 to TRBJ2-7; 10 bases are shared with TRBD2. The CDR3 is 18 amino acids. Germline CDR1 PRHDT, CDR2 FYEKMQ (reference sequence). V lost 4 bases, J lost 6 bases, and 18 bases stayed unmatched. The CDR3 protein is CASSSAGLAGAKLLEQYF. The CDR3 nucleotides are TGTGCCAGCAGCTCAGCAGGGCTAGCGGGAGCTAAGCTCCTCGAGCAGTACTTC.

V usage is TRBV30 and J usage is TRBJ2-7, with 9 positions matching TRBD2. V dropped 6 bases and J dropped 3; count of bases not matched to a gene: 15. Germline CDR1 and CDR2: GTSNPN and SVGIG (reference sequence). The CDR3 is made up of 16 amino acids. In DNA form, the CDR3 reads TGTGCCTGTACTAGCGGGCCTACTCTAAGGGTCTACGAGCAGTACTTC. It encodes CACTSGPTLRVYEQYF.

The gene calls are TRBV7-9 and TRBJ2-7; 7 nucleotides line up with TRBD1. CDR3 length: 15 amino acids. V trimming: 5 bases; J trimming: 6 bases; junction bases outside the gene matches: 13. In germline, CDR1 is SEHNR, CDR2 FQNEAQ (reference sequence). The CDR3 DNA is TGTGCCAGCAGCACCCACAGGGGAGAATTGATCGAGCAGTACTTC. This codes for CASSTHRGELIEQYF.

This chain connects TRBV9 to TRBJ1-2, with 7 bases aligning to TRBD1. Germline values: CDR1 SGDLS, CDR2 YYNGEE. With 2 bases clipped from V and 6 bases from J, the junction kept 4 bases outside the gene matches. CDR3 length equals 13 residues. This chain's CDR3 is CASSVGQGDGYTF. In DNA form, the CDR3 reads TGTGCCAGCAGCGTTGGTCAGGGGGATGGCTACACCTTC.

The chain links TRBV18 to TRBJ2-3; 11 bases agree with TRBD2. The CDR3 has 18 residues. Germline V gene data show CDR1 as KGHSH and CDR2 as LQKENI. The trim removed 3 bases at V and 6 bases at J, leaving 14 bases unmatched. CDR3 residues: CASSPAPGLADIPDTQYF. The CDR3 coding sequence is TGTGCCAGCTCACCCGCTCCGGGACTAGCGGACATTCCCGATACGCAGTATTTT.

The CDR3 is CASNIGQGANQPQHF. CDR3 nucleotide sequence: TGTGCCAGCAATATAGGACAGGGAGCCAATCAGCCCCAGCATTTT. V is TRBV2 and J is TRBJ1-5; 8 bases align to TRBD1. J was trimmed by 3 bases and V by 7 bases; bases with no gene match: 8. Germline V gene lookup returns CDR1 SNHLY and CDR2 FYNNEI. This CDR3 is built from 15 residues.

The V and J genes are TRBV5-6 and TRBJ2-6; the D is unclear. CDR3 length: 16 amino acids. Trimming pared 1 base from V and 1 base from J, leaving 9 bases between. Germline-derived CDR1 and CDR2 are SGHDT and YYEEEE. The CDR3: CASSLRTTSGANVLTF. In DNA, the CDR3 is TGTGCCAGCAGCTTGAGGACGACATCTGGGGCCAACGTCCTGACTTTC.

The chain uses TRBV11-2 and TRBJ1-2, with D perhaps matching TRBD1 (6 bases). V was clipped by 0 bases and J by 4 bases, with 12 bases between them. The CDR3 is made up of 15 amino acids. The germline V gene encodes CDR1 SGHAT and CDR2 FQNNGV. The CDR3 sequence is CASSLDRGTSYGYTF. The CDR3 region has the DNA TGTGCCAGCAGCTTAGATCGGGGGACATCCTATGGCTACACCTTC.

The genes are TRBV5-6 and TRBJ1-1; D gene unclear. Germline V CDR1 and CDR2: SGHDT, YYEEEE. CDR3 length: 13 residues. Between the trimmed V and J ends, which lost 0 bases and 4 bases, there was a span of 7 bases. CDR3 sequence: CASSLAGSTEAFF. CDR3 sequence (DNA): TGTGCCAGCAGCTTGGCCGGGAGCACTGAAGCTTTCTTT.

The V gene is TRBV27, the J gene TRBJ2-7; perhaps TRBD1 as D (6 bases). V lost 5 bases and J lost 3, with 14 bases in between. The CDR3 runs 14 residues. The germline gives CDR1 MNHEY, CDR2 SMNVEV (reference sequence). The CDR3 reads CASSATGSYYEQYF. As DNA, the CDR3 is TGTGCCAGCAGTGCTACAGGGAGTTACTACGAGCAGTACTTC.

The rearrangement joins TRBV10-2 to TRBJ2-3; possibly TRBD2 for D (5 bases). V lost 7 bases and J 2 bases, leaving 13 bases between the germline ends. The CDR3 has 14 amino acids. Per the germline V gene, CDR1 is WSHSY and CDR2 is SAAADI. The CDR3 here is CASTAADDTDTQYF. CDR3 DNA sequence: TGCGCCAGCACAGCAGCGGATGACACAGATACGCAGTATTTT.

The V gene is TRBV7-9, the J gene TRBJ2-5; 16 nucleotides agree with TRBD2. The CDR3 runs to 17 residues. With 7 bases clipped from V and 0 bases from J, the junction kept 5 bases outside the gene matches. Germline V gene lookup returns CDR1 SEHNR and CDR2 FQNEAQ (reference sequence). The CDR3 region is CASNAGTSGRDQETQYF. DNA for the CDR3: TGTGCCAGCAACGCTGGGACTAGCGGGAGGGACCAAGAGACCCAGTACTTC.

The chain uses TRBV5-1 and TRBJ2-3, with 11 bases matching TRBD2. The CDR3 has 13 residues. V was clipped by 5 bases and J by 6 bases; unmatched bases: 2. Per germline, CDR1 SGHRS and CDR2 YFSETQ. The CDR3 reads CASRGLAEDTQYF. The CDR3 DNA sequence: TGCGCCAGCAGGGGACTAGCGGAGGATACGCAGTATTTT.

The chain carries TRBV11-3 and TRBJ2-7; no reliable D call. Per the germline V gene, CDR1 is SGHNT and CDR2 is YENEEA. The CDR3 spans 15 residues. The ends were cut back, 5 bases at V and 3 bases at J, with 17 bases in the middle. CDR3 nucleotide sequence: TGTGCCAGCAGCCTAAGACCAAACCCGGTCTACGAGCAGTACTTC. Amino acid sequence: CASSLRPNPVYEQYF.

This chain connects TRBV27 to TRBJ1-2, with 7 bases that match TRBD1. The CDR3 is 15 residues long. V shed 4 bases and J 6 bases; nucleotides not matched to a gene: 11. CDR1 MNHEY and CDR2 SMNVEV come from the germline V gene (reference sequence). The CDR3 DNA is TGTGCCAGCAGTTCCCGGACAGGCCTACACGATGGCTACACCTTC. It specifies CASSSRTGLHDGYTF.

This clone came up once. The V gene is TRBV10-3, the J gene TRBJ1-3; D remains unclear. Trimming cost V 2 bases and J 7 bases, with 9 bases left between them. Germline V lookup: CDR1 ENHRY, CDR2 SYGVKD. This CDR3 contains 13 residues. CDR3 in amino acids: CAISEDLGNTIYF. The CDR3 region has the DNA TGTGCCATCAGTGAGGATCTTGGGAACACCATATATTTT.

The rearrangement uses TRBV2 and TRBJ2-7; the D is unclear. CDR3 length: 12 amino acids. V lost 8 bases to trimming and J lost 3 bases, with 11 bases between them. In germline, CDR1 is SNHLY, CDR2 FYNNEI. This chain's CDR3 is CASLSSHYEQYF. CDR3 sequence (DNA): TGTGCCAGCTTGTCCAGCCACTACGAGCAGTACTTC. Based on the CDR3 plus reference TRBV2 and TRBJ2-7, the full variable domain is EPEVTQTPSHQVTQMGQEVILRCVPISNHLYFYWYRQILGQKVEFLVSFYNNEISEKSEIFDDQFSVERPDGSNFTLKIRSTKLEDSAMYFCASLSSHYEQYFGPGTRLTVT.

The V and J genes are TRBV15 and TRBJ2-2; the match to TRBD2 covers 10 bases. The V and J ends lost 0 bases and 6 bases, in that order; junction bases with no gene match: 7. The CDR3 has 17 residues. Germline V lookup: CDR1 LNHNV, CDR2 YYDKDF (reference sequence). CDR3 protein: CATSRDELAGVPGELFF. CDR3 bases: TGTGCCACCAGCAGAGATGAGCTAGCGGGAGTTCCCGGGGAGCTGTTTTTT.

The rearrangement links TRBV6-5 to TRBJ2-5, with 10 bases fitting TRBD2. Germline CDR1 is MNHEY and CDR2 is SVGAGI. V was clipped by 6 bases and J by 3 bases; unmatched bases: 7. The CDR3 loop spans 15 amino acids. The CDR3, as DNA: TGTGCCAGCAGCATACTAGCGGGACGGGAAGAGACCCAGTACTTC. Protein product: CASSILAGREETQYF.

The genes are TRBV7-2 and TRBJ2-1, with 9 bases matching TRBD2. CDR3 size: 14 residues. J lost 14 bases, V lost 5 bases, and 13 bases had no gene match. Looked up from germline, CDR1 is SGHTA and CDR2 is FQGNSA. The CDR3 nucleotides are TGTGCCAGCAGCCGAGGGACTAGCCCTAAGGGGGAGTTCTTC. It specifies CASSRGTSPKGEFF. The variable domain in full, completed from reference TRBV7-2 and TRBJ2-1, reads GAGVSQSPSNKVTEKGKDVELRCDPISGHTALYWYRQSLGQGLEFLIYFQGNSAPDKSGLPSDRFSAERTGGSVSTLTIQRTQQEDSAVYLCASSRGTSPKGEFFGPGTRLTVL.

About this clone: The identical CDR3 is also encoded by other nucleotide sequences in the sample. The V and J genes are TRBV7-9 and TRBJ1-4; TRBD1 is a possible D gene (6 bases). V was trimmed by 1 base and J by 0 bases, leaving 6 bases between them. This CDR3 region has 15 residues. Germline V CDR1 and CDR2: SEHNR, FQNEAQ (reference sequence). CDR3 sequence (DNA): TGTGCCAGCAGCTTAGGGACAGCAACTAATGAAAAACTGTTTTTT. This codes for CASSLGTATNEKLFF.

V is TRBV7-9 and J is TRBJ1-1; no clear D. Germline CDR1 is SEHNR and CDR2 is FQNEAQ (reference sequence). The CDR3 contains 14 residues. Trimming removed 6 bases from V and 0 bases from J, with 11 bases in between. CDR3 loop: CASRSPGMNTEAFF. CDR3 nucleotide sequence: TGTGCCAGCAGATCCCCCGGTATGAACACTGAAGCTTTCTTT.

This chain connects TRBV7-8 to TRBJ2-7; possible D gene TRBD1, 5 bases. The germline CDR1 and CDR2 sequences are SGHVS and FQNEAQ. The CDR3 has 14 amino acids. The ends were cut back, 3 bases at V and 4 bases at J, with 13 bases in the middle. This CDR3 is CASSLTANPYEQYF. CDR3 nucleotides: TGTGCCAGCAGCTTGACAGCGAACCCGTACGAGCAGTACTTC. The full variable domain, rest sourced from reference TRBV7-8 and TRBJ2-7, is GAGVSQSPRYKVAKRGQDVALRCDPISGHVSLFWYQQALGQGPEFLTYFQNEAQLDKSGLPSDRFFAERPEGSVSTLKIQRTQQEDSAVYLCASSLTANPYEQYFGPGTRLTVT.